The next 4 T cell receptor beta chains were all read from a single sample in a study of shared clonotypes between healthy human individuals. Sequencing used immunoSEQ multiplex PCR; TCRdb keeps in-frame clones, though not all of them. This table has roughly 1,500,000 clones, approximately 98% appearing once. The sample taken for sequencing was naive CD4+ T cells sorted from blood. Noted subset: CD45RA+ positively selected. The receptors were gathered from a man younger than 40 in good health.

This chain joins TRBV6-5 and TRBJ2-3; D might be TRBD1 (6 bases). CDR1 MNHEY and CDR2 SVGAGI come from the germline V gene. This CDR3 contains 14 residues. V dropped 5 bases and J dropped 8 bases, with 17 bases sitting between them. The CDR3, as DNA: TGTGCCAGCAGTCCCAAGACAGGAAGACGTACGCAGTATTTT. Its protein product is CASSPKTGRRTQYF.

CDR3 loop: CASSLSRPLNTEAFF. DNA of the CDR3: TGTGCCAGCTCACTATCTCGGCCGTTGAACACTGAAGCTTTCTTT. The genes are TRBV18 and TRBJ1-1; unclear D gene. The CDR3 contains 15 residues. Germline V lookup: CDR1 KGHSH, CDR2 LQKENI. V lost 4 bases and J 0 bases, leaving 12 bases between the germline ends.

The DNA for the CDR3 is TGTGCCAGCAGCAGATACGATAGCGGGATCTGGCTCAATGAGCAGTTCTTC. The encoded protein is CASSRYDSGIWLNEQFF. V usage is TRBV7-2 and J usage is TRBJ2-1; 8 nucleotides line up with TRBD2. In germline, CDR1 is SGHTA, CDR2 FQGNSA. Trimming cost V 5 bases and J 6 bases; bases outside gene matches: 15. This CDR3 region has 17 residues.

The CDR3 reads CASSTYPGEAFF. CDR3 DNA: TGCGCCAGCAGTACCTACCCAGGTGAAGCTTTCTTT. The gene calls are TRBV10-1 and TRBJ1-1, with D uncertain. This CDR3 has 12 residues. CDR1 is WNHNN, CDR2 SYGVQD, per germline (reference sequence). The ends were cut back, 5 bases at V and 7 bases at J, with 11 bases in the middle.